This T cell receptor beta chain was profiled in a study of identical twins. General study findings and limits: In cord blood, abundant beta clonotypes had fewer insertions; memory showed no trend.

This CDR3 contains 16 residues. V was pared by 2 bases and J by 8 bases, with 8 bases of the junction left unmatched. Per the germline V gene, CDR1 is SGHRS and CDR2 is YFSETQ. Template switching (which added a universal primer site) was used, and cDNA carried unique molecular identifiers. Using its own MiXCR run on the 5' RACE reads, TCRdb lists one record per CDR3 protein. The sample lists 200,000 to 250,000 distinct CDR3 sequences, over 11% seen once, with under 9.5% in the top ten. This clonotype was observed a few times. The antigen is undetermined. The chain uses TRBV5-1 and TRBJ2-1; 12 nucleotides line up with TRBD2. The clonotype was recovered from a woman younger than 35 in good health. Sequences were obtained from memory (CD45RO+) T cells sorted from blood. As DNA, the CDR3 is TGCGCCAGCAGCTTCGGACTAGCGGGACTTAGGGATGAGCAGTTCTTC. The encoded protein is CASSFGLAGLRDEQFF.